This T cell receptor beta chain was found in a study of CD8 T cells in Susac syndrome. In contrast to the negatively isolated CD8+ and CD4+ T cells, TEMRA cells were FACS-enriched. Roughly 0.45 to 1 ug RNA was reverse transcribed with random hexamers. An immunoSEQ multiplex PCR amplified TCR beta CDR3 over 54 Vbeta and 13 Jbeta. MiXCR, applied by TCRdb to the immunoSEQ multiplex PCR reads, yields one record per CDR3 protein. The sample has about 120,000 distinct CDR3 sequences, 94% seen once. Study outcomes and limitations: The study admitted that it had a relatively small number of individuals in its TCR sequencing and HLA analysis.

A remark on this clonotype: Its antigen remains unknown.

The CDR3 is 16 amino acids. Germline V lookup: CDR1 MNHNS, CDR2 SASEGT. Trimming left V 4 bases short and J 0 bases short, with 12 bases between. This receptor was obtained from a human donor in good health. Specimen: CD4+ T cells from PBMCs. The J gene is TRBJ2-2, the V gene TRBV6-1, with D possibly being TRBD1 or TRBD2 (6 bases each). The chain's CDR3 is CASSVYGGANTGELFF. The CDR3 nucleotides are TGTGCCAGCAGTGTTTACGGGGGCGCGAACACCGGGGAGCTGTTTTTT.